A single sample is the source of the 19 T cell receptor beta chains below, sequenced in a study of early T cells in non-severe SARS-CoV-2 infection. TCRdb reprocessed the 5' RACE reads via MiXCR and lists one record per CDR3 protein. The sample has roughly 29,000 distinct CDR3 sequences, approximately 4.2% seen once. The specimen was whole blood. The receptors come from an adult who was a healthcare worker with PCR-confirmed SARS-CoV-2 infection or an uninfected control (not recorded which).

In this sample, this clonotype turned up many times. The chain recombines TRBV28 with TRBJ1-4; no definite D call. Trimming stripped 4 bases from V and 5 bases from J, with 8 bases between. The CDR3 has 13 amino acids. Germline V gene lookup returns CDR1 MDHEN and CDR2 SYDVKM. The DNA of the CDR3 is TGTGCCAGCAGTTCCCCCGCCAATGAAAAACTGTTTTTT. Translation: CASSSPANEKLFF.

In its sample, this clonotype was seen many times. This chain joins TRBV5-1 and TRBJ2-7; 7 nucleotides agree with TRBD1. Germline CDR1 is SGHRS and CDR2 is YFSETQ. This CDR3 is built from 14 residues. The junction had 9 bases not matched to a gene; V was cut back by 4 bases and J by 5 bases. CDR3 residues: CASSLTGTDHEQYF. The CDR3 bases are TGCGCCAGCAGCCTGACAGGGACCGACCACGAGCAGTACTTC.

V usage is TRBV5-1 and J usage is TRBJ1-6; D uncertain. V was shortened by 4 bases and J by 7 bases, with 9 bases between the two germline ends. Germline CDR1 and CDR2: SGHRS and YFSETQ. The length of the CDR3 is 13 residues. The CDR3 sequence is CASSTGSNSPLHF. CDR3 DNA: TGCGCCAGCAGCACCGGATCGAATTCACCCCTCCACTTT.

This clonotype was counted at least ten times. V usage is TRBV18 and J usage is TRBJ2-4; a weak D match, TRBD2 (5 bases). V was shortened by 4 bases and J by 0 bases, with 10 bases between the two germline ends. The CDR3 is 15 amino acids. In germline, CDR1 is KGHSH, CDR2 LQKENI. The CDR3 loop is CASSREPLAKNIQYF. CDR3 nucleotides: TGTGCCAGCTCACGGGAGCCCTTAGCCAAAAACATTCAGTACTTC.

V gene TRBV12-3 or TRBV12-4 combines with J gene TRBJ1-1; no firm D call. The CDR3 contains 13 residues. Trimming removed 3 bases at V and 1 base at J, with 6 bases between. CDR3 in amino acids: CASSLEWNTEAFF. The CDR3 DNA sequence: TGTGCCAGCAGTTTGGAGTGGAACACTGAAGCTTTCTTT.

This clonotype was seen many times. This chain uses TRBV28 with TRBJ1-4; a weak D match, TRBD1 (6 bases). Trimming removed 3 bases from V and 7 bases from J, with 21 bases in between. From germline, CDR1 is MDHEN and CDR2 SYDVKM. This CDR3 comprises 17 residues. CDR3 residues: CASSFSTGKGGGEKLFF. In DNA form, the CDR3 reads TGTGCCAGCAGTTTTTCTACAGGGAAGGGGGGTGGTGAAAAACTGTTTTTT.

This clonotype was observed many times. V gene TRBV5-4 combines with J gene TRBJ2-7; TRBD1 agrees at 9 bases. The J segment lost 6 bases and the V segment lost 4 bases, leaving 8 bases of the junction unmatched. Germline loops: CDR1 SGHNT, CDR2 YYREEE (reference sequence). This CDR3 is built from 14 residues. CDR3 in amino acids: CASSRDRAALEQYF. The CDR3 DNA follows: TGTGCCAGCAGCAGGGACAGGGCCGCCCTCGAGCAGTACTTC.

This clonotype has at least ten counts. The V call is TRBV18, the J call TRBJ1-5, with D possibly TRBD1 on 6 matching bases. Germline V gene sequence: CDR1 KGHSH, CDR2 LQKENI. Trimming left V 1 base short and J 3 bases short, with 13 bases between. CDR3 length equals 16 residues. The CDR3 DNA is TGTGCCAGCTCACCACTCCGGACAGAAAACAATCAGCCCCAGCATTTT. Protein product: CASSPLRTENNQPQHF.

This clonotype has ten or more counts. DNA of the CDR3: TGTGCCAGCAGCGAACGGACTAGCGAAAATGAGCAGTTCTTC. Protein: CASSERTSENEQFF. The chain couples TRBV3-1 to TRBJ2-1; 9 bases fit TRBD2. The length of the CDR3 is 14 residues. Unmatched junction bases numbered 6, after V lost 5 bases and J lost 7 bases. CDR1 LGHDT and CDR2 YNNKEL come from the germline V gene (reference sequence).

This chain joins TRBV6-5 and TRBJ2-3, with 9 bases identical to TRBD1. CDR1 and CDR2 (germline): MNHEY, SVGAGI. J was trimmed by 7 bases and V by 2 bases; bases with no gene match: 4. The CDR3 loop spans 14 amino acids. CDR3 residues: CASSYRTGENTQYF. The CDR3 DNA reads TGTGCCAGCAGTTACAGGACAGGGGAAAATACGCAGTATTTT.

At least ten counts were recorded for this clonotype. The chain recombines TRBV7-6 with TRBJ1-2, with D tentatively TRBD1 (5 bases). The germline CDR1 and CDR2 sequences are SGHVS and FNYEAQ. The CDR3 is made up of 13 amino acids. The ends were cut back, 1 base at V and 5 bases at J, with 8 bases in the middle. The CDR3 here is CASSLGEGYGYTF. DNA of the CDR3: TGTGCCAGCAGCTTAGGAGAGGGGTATGGCTACACCTTC.

Sample share makes this clonotype medium-sized. One end of the junction fails to match germline, which may point to a read error. V usage is TRBV7-2 and J usage is TRBJ1-2; 11 bases match TRBD1. Germline V gives CDR1 SGHTA, CDR2 FQGNSA. This CDR3 has 16 residues. CDR3 DNA: TGTGCCAGCAGCATAGCGCGGGACAGGGGGGCCTATGGCTACACCTTC. This codes for CASSIARDRGAYGYTF. The full variable domain, in which reference TRBV7-2 and TRBJ1-2 provide the parts outside the CDR3, is GAGVSQSPSNKVTEKGKDVELRCDPISGHTALYWYRQSLGQGLEFLIYFQGNSAPDKSGLPSDRFSAERTGGSVSTLTIQRTQQEDSAVYLCASSIARDRGAYGYTFGSGTRLTVV.

This clonotype appeared a few times. The V call is TRBV5-1, the J call TRBJ2-1; 7 nucleotides agree with TRBD2. Trimming removed 4 bases from V and 7 bases from J; junction bases left unmatched: 5. This CDR3 comprises 13 residues. In germline, CDR1 is SGHRS, CDR2 YFSETQ. CDR3 DNA: TGCGCCAGCAGCGAAGGTAGCGGGAATGAGCAGTTCTTC. Amino acid sequence: CASSEGSGNEQFF.

Concerning this clonotype: A much larger clone is a single base away; this may be a read error. The chain combines TRBV12-3 or TRBV12-4 with TRBJ2-2, with 16 positions matching TRBD2. The CDR3 spans 21 residues. The CDR3 region is CASSSTPGTSGGASNTEELFF. CDR3 in DNA: TGTGCCAGCAGTTCCACCCCCGGGACTAGCGGGGGGGCTTCGAACACCGAGGAGCTGTTTTTT.

In its sample, this clonotype was seen many times. The chain combines TRBV20-1 with TRBJ2-3; D unresolved. Germline assignment: CDR1 DFQATT and CDR2 SNEGSKA (reference sequence). Trimming removed 5 bases from V and 0 bases from J, with 6 bases in between. The CDR3 is made up of 12 amino acids. The chain's CDR3 is CSAGPSTDTQYF. Written as DNA, the CDR3 is TGCAGTGCTGGCCCCAGCACAGATACGCAGTATTTT.

In its sample, this clonotype was seen many times. This chain joins TRBV6-2 or TRBV6-3 and TRBJ2-1; D perhaps matches TRBD1 (5 bases). Germline V gives CDR1 MNHEY, CDR2 SVGEGT. CDR3 length: 17 amino acids. Trimming shortened V by 0 bases and J by 3 bases, and 15 bases separated the two germline ends. Here the CDR3 DNA reads TGTGCCAGCAGTTACTCCCCAGGGATTGGGGTCTACAATGAGCAGTTCTTC. Translation: CASSYSPGIGVYNEQFF.

This clonotype turned up a few times. J is TRBJ1-5 and V is TRBV6-6; TRBD1 matches 8 bases. CDR3 length: 15 amino acids. The junction had 8 bases not matched to a gene; V was cut back by 6 bases and J by 4 bases. CDR1 and CDR2 from the germline V gene are MNHNY and SVGAGI (reference sequence). The DNA for the CDR3 is TGTGCCAGCAGCACCGTGACAGGGGTTAATCAGCCCCAGCATTTT. Its translation: CASSTVTGVNQPQHF.

A word on this clonotype: This may stem from a read error, because a much larger clone lies one nucleotide away. The chain couples TRBV5-4 to TRBJ2-5; no definite D call. V lost 1 base and J lost 0, with 4 bases in between. CDR3 length: 13 residues. Germline CDR1 reads SGHNT; CDR2 reads YYREEE (reference sequence). The CDR3, as DNA: TGTGCCAGCAGCTTGCAACACCAAGAGACCCAGTACTTC. This sequence encodes CASSLQHQETQYF.

The rearrangement uses TRBV24-1 and TRBJ2-3; 7 bases fit TRBD2. With V trimmed by 2 bases and J by 4 bases, 8 bases remained unmatched. The CDR3 length is 16 residues. CDR1 and CDR2 from the germline V gene are KGHDR and SFDVKD. DNA of the CDR3: TGTGCCACCAGTGATTCGTTGGGGGGGATCGCAGATACGCAGTATTTT. The encoded protein is CATSDSLGGIADTQYF.